The rows below give T cell receptor beta chains drawn from one sample of a study of blood T cells in healthy people across ages. TCRdb re-analysed the 5' RACE reads in MiXCR, keeping a single row per CDR3 protein. The sample carries approximately 850,000 distinct CDR3 sequences, roughly 60% recorded once. Specimen: blood. All receptors derive from a man aged 30 to 45 in good health. CDR3s include the opening cysteine and the closing phenylalanine or tryptophan. D genes are given only for firm matches. The size entry is marked missing in some rows and otherwise reads once, few, many or a size class.

size	J	D	V	CDR3	DNA
NA	TRBJ2-7	TRBD2	TRBV9	CASSERGVGYEQYF	TGTGCCAGCAGCGAGCGGGGTGTTGGCTACGAGCAGTACTTC
NA	TRBJ2-5	TRBD1	TRBV6-6	CASSYMTGVETQYF	TGTGCCAGCAGTTACATGACAGGGGTCGAGACCCAGTACTTC
NA	TRBJ2-7	NA	TRBV7-2	CASSINKGTYEQYF	TGTGCCAGCAGCATAAACAAGGGGACCTACGAGCAGTACTTC
NA	TRBJ1-4	NA	TRBV18	CASSPGRGSGEKLFF	TGTGCCAGCTCGCCTGGGAGGGGCTCAGGTGAAAAACTGTTTTTT
NA	TRBJ1-5	NA	TRBV6-6	CASGPQMGRHSNQPQHF	TGTGCCAGCGGGCCGCAAATGGGACGGCATAGCAATCAGCCCCAGCATTTT
NA	TRBJ1-1	TRBD1	TRBV7-2	CASSSRQGTEAFF	TGTGCCAGCAGCTCCCGACAGGGCACTGAAGCTTTCTTT
once	TRBJ2-4	NA	TRBV6-2/TRBV6-3	CASSQSGAKNIQYF	TGTGCCAGCTCCCAATCGGGGGCCAAAAACATTCAGTACTTC
NA	TRBJ2-1	NA	TRBV6-2/TRBV6-3	CASSYRSYNEQFF	TGTGCCAGCAGTTACAGGAGTTACAATGAGCAGTTCTTC
NA	TRBJ2-1	TRBD2	TRBV20-1	CSASWRGGRAHEQFF	TGCAGTGCTTCCTGGAGGGGCGGGAGGGCCCATGAGCAGTTCTTC
NA	TRBJ2-7	NA	TRBV20-1	CSARGGDYEQYF	TGCAGTGCTAGAGGGGGAGATTACGAGCAGTACTTC
NA	TRBJ1-5	NA	TRBV6-5	CASSYSVRGDQPQHF	TGTGCCAGCAGTTACTCAGTGCGGGGTGATCAGCCCCAGCATTTT
few	TRBJ2-4	NA	TRBV7-2	CASSLALQGYLNIQYF	TGTGCCAGCAGCTTGGCCTTACAGGGATACCTTAACATTCAGTACTTC
few	TRBJ2-7	TRBD2	TRBV3-1	CASSQGSGGTYEQYF	TGTGCCAGCAGCCAGGGTAGCGGGGGAACATACGAGCAGTACTTC
NA	TRBJ2-1	NA	TRBV27	CASSFAGSDEQFF	TGTGCCAGCAGTTTTGCGGGATCGGATGAGCAGTTCTTC
NA	TRBJ2-5	NA	TRBV27	CASSWGSTQYF	TGTGCCAGCAGTTGGGGGTCTACCCAGTACTTC
NA	TRBJ2-1	TRBD1	TRBV28	CASTTDRGLYNEQFF	TGTGCCAGCACCACTGACAGGGGACTTTACAATGAGCAGTTCTTC
few	TRBJ2-1	TRBD2	TRBV7-2	CASSSGGFGEQFF	TGTGCCAGCAGCTCGGGGGGATTTGGTGAGCAGTTCTTC
NA	TRBJ2-3	NA	TRBV7-9	CASIDRYDTDTQYF	TGTGCCAGCATCGACAGATACGACACAGATACGCAGTATTTT
NA	TRBJ2-3	NA	TRBV6-5	CASSYSAGSSTDTQYF	TGTGCCAGCAGTTACTCGGCGGGATCTAGCACAGATACGCAGTATTTT
few	TRBJ1-1	NA	TRBV28	CASTRKSLKPNTEAFF	TGTGCCAGCACCCGGAAGTCCCTTAAACCCAACACTGAAGCTTTCTTT
few	TRBJ2-5	NA	TRBV14	CASSQEGPNWGTQYF	TGTGCCAGCAGCCAAGAAGGACCAAACTGGGGGACCCAGTACTTC
NA	TRBJ1-5	NA	TRBV24-1	CATQGYSNQPQHF	TGTGCCACCCAGGGGTATAGCAATCAGCCCCAGCATTTT
NA	TRBJ2-3	NA	TRBV5-1	CASRKDFRTDTQYF	TGCGCCAGCAGAAAGGACTTCCGCACAGATACGCAGTATTTT
NA	TRBJ1-5	NA	TRBV10-2	CASRGGSNQPQHF	TGCGCCAGCAGGGGGGGAAGCAATCAGCCCCAGCATTTT
NA	TRBJ2-7	TRBD2	TRBV28	CASSPGTSGTYYEQYF	TGTGCCAGCAGCCCTGGCACTAGCGGGACTTACTACGAGCAGTACTTC
few	TRBJ2-2	NA	TRBV27	CASSLFPGSTGELFF	TGTGCCAGCAGTTTATTCCCCGGTTCCACCGGGGAGCTGTTTTTT
few	TRBJ2-7	TRBD2	TRBV5-6	CASSPALAGVYEQYF	TGTGCCAGCAGCCCCGCCCTAGCGGGAGTCTACGAGCAGTACTTC
NA	TRBJ2-7	NA	TRBV30	CAWKGVSYEQYF	TGTGCCTGGAAAGGAGTCTCCTACGAGCAGTACTTC
NA	TRBJ2-3	NA	TRBV29-1	CSVWSTAGADTQYF	TGCAGCGTTTGGAGCACGGCAGGGGCAGATACGCAGTATTTT
few	TRBJ2-2	NA	TRBV9	CASNVGTGELFF	TGTGCCTCTAACGTCGGGACCGGGGAGCTGTTTTTT
NA	TRBJ2-4	NA	TRBV28	CASSPLGNQNIQYF	TGTGCCAGCAGCCCATTGGGGAATCAAAACATTCAGTACTTC
NA	TRBJ2-7	TRBD1	TRBV6-5	CASSYSGTGAYDSYEQYF	TGTGCCAGCAGTTACTCCGGGACAGGGGCATACGATTCTTACGAGCAGTACTTC
few	TRBJ1-2	NA	TRBV7-2	CASSLDRASTNYGYTF	TGTGCCAGCAGCTTAGATAGGGCCAGTACGAACTATGGCTACACCTTC
NA	TRBJ2-7	NA	TRBV7-2	CASSVTGSYEQYF	TGTGCCAGCAGCGTAACGGGCTCCTACGAGCAGTACTTC
NA	TRBJ2-2	NA	TRBV20-1	CSGGRSVTGELFF	TGCAGTGGAGGCAGAAGCGTCACCGGGGAGCTGTTTTTT
NA	TRBJ2-7	NA	TRBV7-2	CASSREGSPPYEQYF	TGTGCCAGCAGCCGAGAGGGGTCGCCACCCTACGAGCAGTACTTC
NA	TRBJ2-3	NA	TRBV7-9	CTSSPKNEADTQYF	TGTACCAGCAGCCCAAAGAACGAGGCAGATACGCAGTATTTT
NA	TRBJ2-7	NA	TRBV20-1	CSATLEFYEQYF	TGCAGTGCTACCCTAGAGTTCTACGAGCAGTACTTC
NA	TRBJ2-7	TRBD1	TRBV5-1	CASSWGTGKLYEQYF	TGCGCCAGCAGCTGGGGGACAGGGAAGCTGTACGAGCAGTACTTC
few	TRBJ2-7	NA	TRBV4-2	CASSQNYATVSSYEQYF	TGTGCCAGCAGCCAAAACTATGCGACAGTGAGCTCCTACGAGCAGTACTTC
few	TRBJ2-5	TRBD2	TRBV3-1	CASSHGVAGEETQYF	TGTGCCAGCAGCCACGGGGTAGCGGGGGAAGAGACCCAGTACTTC
few	TRBJ1-2	TRBD1	TRBV29-1	CSVAGTGVDYGYTF	TGCAGCGTTGCCGGGACAGGGGTTGACTATGGCTACACCTTC
few	TRBJ2-4	TRBD2	TRBV10-1	CASSSGATKNIQYF	TGCGCCAGCAGTAGCGGGGCAACCAAAAACATTCAGTACTTC
few	TRBJ2-4	TRBD2	TRBV5-1	CASSSRTSGTLAKNIQYF	TGCGCCAGCAGCTCTAGGACTAGCGGTACCTTAGCCAAAAACATTCAGTACTTC
NA	TRBJ1-1	TRBD1	TRBV28	CASNKGQGEAFF	TGTGCCAGCAACAAGGGACAGGGCGAAGCTTTCTTT
NA	TRBJ2-1	NA	TRBV5-1	CASSAGRDFRIGNEQFF	TGCGCCAGCAGCGCAGGACGGGACTTTAGGATAGGGAATGAGCAGTTCTTC
once	TRBJ1-6	TRBD1	TRBV5-1	CASSVGQGPSPPHF	TGCGCCAGCAGCGTGGGACAGGGGCCTTCACCCCCCCACTTT
once	TRBJ2-2	NA	TRBV21-1	CASTRGAGELFF	TGTGCCAGCACCAGGGGGGCCGGGGAGCTGTTTTTT
NA	TRBJ1-2	TRBD1	TRBV6-5	CASRTGGTGYTF	TGTGCCAGCAGGACAGGGGGCACTGGCTACACCTTC
NA	TRBJ1-4	NA	TRBV28	CASCQGAGFNEKLFF	TGTGCCAGCTGTCAAGGGGCGGGCTTTAATGAAAAACTGTTTTTT
NA	TRBJ2-2	NA	TRBV20-1	CSAQRRGTGELFF	TGCAGTGCCCAGAGGCGGGGCACCGGGGAGCTGTTTTTT
few	TRBJ2-7	NA	TRBV25-1	CASSDQAGGYEQYF	TGTGCCAGCAGTGACCAGGCTGGGGGCTACGAGCAGTACTTC
few	TRBJ1-5	TRBD1	TRBV28	CASSLDRVYQPQHF	TGTGCCAGCAGCCTCGACAGGGTTTACCAGCCCCAGCATTTT
NA	TRBJ2-3	NA	TRBV2	CASSEGLAPDTQYF	TGTGCCAGCAGTGAAGGGCTAGCGCCAGATACGCAGTATTTT
NA	TRBJ1-4	NA	TRBV21-1	CASSAEGGCGAKLFF	TGTGCCAGCAGCGCCGAGGGCGGTTGTGGTGCAAAACTGTTTTTT
NA	TRBJ1-4	TRBD1	TRBV5-1	CASSFVGGKEKLFF	TGCGCCAGCAGCTTTGTAGGGGGCAAGGAAAAACTGTTTTTT
NA	TRBJ2-3	TRBD2	TRBV5-1	CASSLERSGSLDTQYF	TGCGCCAGCAGCTTGGAGAGGAGCGGGAGTTTGGATACGCAGTATTTT
NA	TRBJ2-7	TRBD1	TRBV27	CASSFTGVRYEQYF	TGTGCCAGCAGTTTCACAGGGGTAAGGTACGAGCAGTACTTC
NA	TRBJ1-2	NA	TRBV5-1	CASSVNRQMDGYTF	TGCGCCAGCAGCGTAAATAGACAGATGGATGGCTACACCTTC